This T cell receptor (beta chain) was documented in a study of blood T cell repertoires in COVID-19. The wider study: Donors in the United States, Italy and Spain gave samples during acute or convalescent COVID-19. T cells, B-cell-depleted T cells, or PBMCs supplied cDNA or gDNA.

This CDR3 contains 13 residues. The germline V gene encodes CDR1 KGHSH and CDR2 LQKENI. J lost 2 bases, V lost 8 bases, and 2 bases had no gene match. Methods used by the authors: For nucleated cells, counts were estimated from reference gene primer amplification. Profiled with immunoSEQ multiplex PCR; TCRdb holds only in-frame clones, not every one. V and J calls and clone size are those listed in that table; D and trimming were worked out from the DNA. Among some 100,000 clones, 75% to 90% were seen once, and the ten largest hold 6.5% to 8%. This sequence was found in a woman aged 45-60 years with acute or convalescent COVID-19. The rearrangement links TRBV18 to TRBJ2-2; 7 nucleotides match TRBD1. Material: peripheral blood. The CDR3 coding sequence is TGTGCCAGCGGGACAGCAAACACCGGGGAGCTGTTTTTT. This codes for CASGTANTGELFF.